Each of the 15 T cell receptor beta chains below was sequenced from the same sample in a study of neoadjuvant nivolumab and ipilimumab in lung cancer (dated by TCRdb to 2019 to 2021). Library preparation was by the immunoSEQ multiplex PCR assay. TCRdb took over this immuneACCESS table, retaining in-frame rearrangements with V and J assigned. Such tables are incomplete; in checked studies, under half of the missing clones stem from an unresolved V gene, and the remainder is unexplained. The sample profile shows 25,000 to 30,000 clones; 82% of them were found once. The ten largest clones capture 7.5% to 10% of the sample. The time point label, read with the paper, signifies: at surgical resection after neoadjuvant nivolumab +/- ipilimumab. This sample comprised tumor tissue, obtained after neoadjuvant nivolumab, alone or with ipilimumab, at or shortly before surgery. The receptors shown here come from an adult with non-small cell lung cancer.

J is TRBJ2-7 and V is TRBV5-8, with 12 positions matching TRBD2. The CDR3 spans 15 residues. The V segment lost 3 bases and the J segment 3 bases; nucleotides outside the gene matches: 4. Per the germline V gene, CDR1 is SGHTS and CDR2 is YDEGEE. The DNA of the CDR3 is TGTGCCAGCAGCTCCGAACTAGCGGGAGGCTACGAGCAGTACTTC. Translation gives CASSSELAGGYEQYF.

This chain joins TRBV7-9 and TRBJ2-7, with 8 bases fitting TRBD1. J lost 5 bases, V lost 2 bases, and 5 bases had no gene match. Germline V gives CDR1 SEHNR, CDR2 FQNEAQ (reference sequence). This CDR3 has 14 residues. CDR3 coding DNA: TGTGCCAGCAGCTTAAGGACAGGGTTCGACGAGCAGTACTTC. Translating gives CASSLRTGFDEQYF.

V gene TRBV30 combines with J gene TRBJ1-5, with D possibly being TRBD1 (5 bases). This CDR3 has 13 residues. Germline-derived CDR1 and CDR2 are GTSNPN and SVGIG (reference sequence). The V end was cut by 2 bases, the J end by 4 bases, with 9 bases between. CDR3 nucleotides: TGTGCCTGGAGTAAGGGGAGAAATCAGCCCCAGCATTTT. Translating it yields CAWSKGRNQPQHF. Drawing the rest from reference TRBV30 and TRBJ1-5, the complete variable domain is SQTIHQWPATLVQPVGSPLSLECTVEGTSNPNLYWYRQAAGRGLQLLFYSVGIGQISSEVPQNLSASRPQDRQFILSSKKLLLSDSGFYLCAWSKGRNQPQHFGDGTRLSIL.

The genes are TRBV11-2 and TRBJ2-2; D gene uncertain. The CDR3 runs to 16 residues. CDR1 and CDR2 (germline): SGHAT, FQNNGV. V dropped 7 bases and J dropped 2 bases, with 17 bases sitting between them. The CDR3 sequence is CASIPGGHLNTGELFF. The CDR3 region has the DNA TGTGCCAGCATCCCCGGCGGTCACCTAAACACCGGGGAGCTGTTTTTT.

The CDR3 sequence is CAWSESQGEAFF. Here the CDR3 DNA reads TGTGCCTGGAGTGAATCCCAGGGTGAAGCTTTCTTT. The rearrangement links TRBV30 to TRBJ1-1, with D possibly being TRBD1 (5 bases). Germline V lookup: CDR1 GTSNPN, CDR2 SVGIG (reference sequence). The V end was cut by 1 base, the J end by 7 bases, with 10 bases between. CDR3 size: 12 residues.

V is TRBV14 and J is TRBJ1-1, with a possible D match to TRBD1 (6 bases). Germline V gene sequence: CDR1 SGHDN, CDR2 FVKESK. The CDR3 consists of 17 residues. V lost 6 bases, J lost 3 bases, and 23 bases lay in between. As DNA, the CDR3 is TGTGCCAGCAGTCAGGTCTCGGGGAGGGGGTTCGACACTGAAGCTTTCTTT. This encodes CASSQVSGRGFDTEAFF.

The genes are TRBV7-9 and TRBJ2-5; no clear D. The CDR3 runs to 14 residues. With 1 base removed from V and 1 base from J, the gap between germline ends came to 7 bases. CDR1 is SEHNR and CDR2 is FQNEAQ in the germline V gene (reference sequence). CDR3: CASSLEGSQETQYF. The CDR3 bases are TGTGCCAGCAGCTTAGAAGGTTCCCAAGAGACCCAGTACTTC. The full variable domain, rest sourced from reference TRBV7-9 and TRBJ2-5, is DTGVSQNPRHKITKRGQNVTFRCDPISEHNRLYWYRQTLGQGPEFLTYFQNEAQLEKSRLLSDRFSAERPKGSFSTLEIQRTEQGDSAMYLCASSLEGSQETQYFGPGTRLLVL.

The rearrangement uses TRBV5-6 and TRBJ2-5; D call uncertain. With 5 bases removed from V and 5 bases from J, the gap between germline ends came to 16 bases. Germline assignment: CDR1 SGHDT and CDR2 YYEEEE. The CDR3 has 14 residues. As DNA, the CDR3 is TGTGCCAGCAGTCTGGACCTCTCTGGGGAGACCCAGTACTTC. Encoded protein: CASSLDLSGETQYF.

There are a few counts of this clone. The V gene is TRBV7-2, the J gene TRBJ2-1; 7 nucleotides match TRBD1. J was trimmed by 4 bases and V by 1 base; bases with no gene match: 7. The CDR3 extends over 16 amino acids. Germline values: CDR1 SGHTA, CDR2 FQGNSA. CDR3 sequence (DNA): TGTGCCAGCAGCTTAGGGCCAGGACAGGCTTACAATGAGCAGTTCTTC. It is translated as CASSLGPGQAYNEQFF.

CDR3 residues: CASSPQPGGGETQYF. The CDR3 DNA follows: TGCGCCAGCAGCCCCCAACCGGGAGGTGGAGAGACCCAGTACTTC. The chain has TRBV5-1 and TRBJ2-5, with 7 bases that match TRBD2. J lost 4 bases, V lost 4 bases, and 10 bases had no gene match. Germline CDR1 reads SGHRS; CDR2 reads YFSETQ. The CDR3 length is 15 residues. The variable domain in full, with the rest retrieved from reference TRBV5-1 and TRBJ2-5, is KAGVTQTPRYLIKTRGQQVTLSCSPISGHRSVSWYQQTPGQGLQFLFEYFSETQRNKGNFPGRFSGRQFSNSRSEMNVSTLELGDSALYLCASSPQPGGGETQYFGPGTRLLVL.

The chain employs TRBV18 and TRBJ2-3; D call uncertain. The CDR3 has 15 residues. In germline, CDR1 is KGHSH, CDR2 LQKENI. Trimming removed 3 bases at V and 0 bases at J, with 10 bases between. The CDR3 here is CASSPLSPSTDTQYF. CDR3 nucleotides: TGTGCCAGCTCACCTTTGAGCCCTAGCACAGATACGCAGTATTTT.

The chain couples TRBV20-1 to TRBJ1-1, with D possibly being TRBD1 (6 bases). Trimming pared 3 bases from V and 10 bases from J, leaving 9 bases between. This CDR3 region has 10 residues. Per the germline V gene, CDR1 is DFQATT and CDR2 is SNEGSKA (reference sequence). CDR3: CSASPGAAFF. The CDR3, as DNA: TGCAGTGCTAGTCCGGGGGCAGCTTTCTTT.

V gene TRBV29-1 combines with J gene TRBJ2-2; D unresolved. Trimming removed 6 bases at V and 5 bases at J, with 13 bases between. The CDR3 extends over 13 amino acids. CDR1 SQVTM and CDR2 ANQGSEA come from the germline V gene. CDR3 residues: CSVRLVMTGELFF. The CDR3 region has the DNA TGCAGCGTCAGGTTGGTGATGACCGGGGAGCTGTTTTTT.

The V call is TRBV29-1, the J call TRBJ2-1; no clear D. Germline V gene data show CDR1 as SQVTM and CDR2 as ANQGSEA. The length of the CDR3 is 13 residues. Trimming took 1 base from V and 2 from J, leaving 6 bases between them. The CDR3 loop reads CSVEVAPYNEQFF. The CDR3 bases are TGCAGCGTTGAAGTAGCACCCTACAATGAGCAGTTCTTC.

This CDR3 is CASSMDSPFYEQYF. For the CDR3, the DNA is TGCGCCAGCAGCATGGACAGTCCCTTCTACGAGCAGTACTTC. This chain joins TRBV5-1 and TRBJ2-7, with a weak D call TRBD1 (6 bases). Trimming cost V 4 bases and J 3 bases, with 14 bases left between them. Germline V gives CDR1 SGHRS, CDR2 YFSETQ. The CDR3 has 14 residues.